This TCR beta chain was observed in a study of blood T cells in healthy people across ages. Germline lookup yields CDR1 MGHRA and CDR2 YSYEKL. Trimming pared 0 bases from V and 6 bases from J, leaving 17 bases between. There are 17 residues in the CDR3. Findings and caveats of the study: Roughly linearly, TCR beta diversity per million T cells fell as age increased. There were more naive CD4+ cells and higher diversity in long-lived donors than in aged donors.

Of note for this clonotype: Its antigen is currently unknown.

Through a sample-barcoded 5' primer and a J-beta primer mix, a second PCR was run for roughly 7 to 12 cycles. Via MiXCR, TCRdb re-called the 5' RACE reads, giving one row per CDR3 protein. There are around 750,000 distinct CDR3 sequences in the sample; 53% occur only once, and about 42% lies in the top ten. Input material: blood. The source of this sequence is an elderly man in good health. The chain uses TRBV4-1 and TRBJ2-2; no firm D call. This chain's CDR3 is CASSQDVGRNGAGELFF. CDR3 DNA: TGCGCCAGCAGCCAAGATGTGGGCCGAAACGGAGCCGGGGAGCTGTTTTTT.